The 10 T cell receptor beta chains in this list originate from one sample, sequenced in a study of T cells in Graves' hyperthyroidism and ophthalmopathy. TCR beta CDR3 regions were amplified from RNA. HTBI primers drove first-round RT-PCR of the TCR CDR3. TCRdb reprocessed the multiplex PCR reads with MiXCR, giving one entry per CDR3 protein. This table has about 260,000 distinct CDR3 sequences, 22% appearing once. Sequenced material: blood. The receptors were gathered from a man between 25 and 39 years old with Graves' ophthalmopathy.

V usage is TRBV5-8 and J usage is TRBJ1-1; TRBD1 matches 8 bases. The CDR3 consists of 16 residues. V was pared by 2 bases and J by 9 bases, with 15 bases of the junction left unmatched. Looked up from germline, CDR1 is SGHTS and CDR2 is YDEGEE. CDR3: CASSLPLAGGSGQAFF. The CDR3, as DNA: TGTGCCAGCAGCTTACCGTTGGCAGGGGGCTCCGGCCAAGCTTTCTTT.

V is TRBV2 and J is TRBJ2-7, with D possibly being TRBD1 or TRBD2 (5 bases each). Germline CDR1 is SNHLY and CDR2 is FYNNEI. V was cut by 8 bases and J by 5 bases, with 19 bases left in between. CDR3 length equals 14 residues. CDR3 region: CASVILPLGDEQYF. The CDR3 region has the DNA TGTGCCAGCGTGATATTACCACTGGGGGACGAGCAGTACTTC.

This clonotype was detected ten times or more. The V and J genes are TRBV20-1 and TRBJ2-7, with unresolved D. The germline CDR1 and CDR2 sequences are DFQATT and SNEGSKA (reference sequence). CDR3 length equals 15 residues. V was clipped by 1 base and J by 0 bases, with 13 bases between them. The CDR3 loop reads CSARALAESSYEQYF. In DNA form, the CDR3 reads TGCAGTGCTAGAGCACTTGCAGAGAGCTCCTACGAGCAGTACTTC.

This clonotype was observed a few times. This sequence may be a read error, since a much larger clone differs from it by one base. The J gene is TRBJ2-1, the V gene TRBV14; 8 bases are a match to TRBD1. Germline CDR1 is SGHDN and CDR2 is FVKESK. The CDR3 spans 16 residues. The CDR3 protein is CTSSHGWTGRTNEQFF. DNA for the CDR3: TGTACCAGCAGCCATGGTTGGACAGGGCGGACCAATGAGCAGTTCTTC.

The V gene is TRBV27, the J gene TRBJ2-7; D possibly corresponds to TRBD2 (6 bases). The V end was cut by 5 bases, the J end by 7 bases, with 21 bases between. This CDR3 has 15 residues. CDR1 and CDR2 from the germline V gene are MNHEY and SMNVEV (reference sequence). CDR3 region: CASSAAGRGSGEQYF. CDR3 nucleotide sequence: TGTGCCAGCAGTGCCGCGGGACGCGGGTCTGGTGAGCAGTACTTC.

The V call is TRBV25-1, the J call TRBJ2-1, with a possible D match to TRBD1 (6 bases). This CDR3 contains 16 residues. Germline V gene sequence: CDR1 MGHDK, CDR2 SYGVNS. The V end lost 3 bases, the J end lost 2 bases, and 14 bases lay between the germline ends. The CDR3 here is CASSDSHRVAYNEQFF. The CDR3 coding sequence is TGTGCCAGCAGTGACTCCCACAGGGTAGCCTACAATGAGCAGTTCTTC.

This clonotype was observed at least ten times. The chain has TRBV20-1 and TRBJ1-1; 7 bases fit TRBD1. The CDR3 contains 15 residues. CDR1 and CDR2 from the germline V gene are DFQATT and SNEGSKA (reference sequence). Trimming at V came to 2 bases and at J to 0 bases, leaving 6 bases not matched to a gene. The CDR3 nucleotides are TGCAGTGCTAGACAGGGGGGATGGATGAACACTGAAGCTTTCTTT. It codes for CSARQGGWMNTEAFF.

This clonotype has just a few counts. The V and J genes are TRBV5-8 and TRBJ2-1; 10 bases match TRBD2. This CDR3 has 17 amino acids. The germline V gene has CDR1 SGHTS and CDR2 YDEGEE. The V and J ends lost 6 bases and 2 bases, in that order; junction bases with no gene match: 11. CDR3 nucleotide sequence: TGTGCCAGCATCTCTCCGGGACTAGCGAGACCCTACAATGAGCAGTTCTTC. It encodes CASISPGLARPYNEQFF.

Only a few counts were recorded for this clonotype. The chain has TRBV4-1 and TRBJ1-6; TRBD1 agrees at 7 bases. Germline CDR1 MGHRA, CDR2 YSYEKL. V shed 8 bases, J shed 13 bases, and the junction held 8 bases outside the gene matches. CDR3 size: 12 residues. The CDR3 DNA follows: TGCGCCAGCGCGGAATTACAGGGGCCCCTCCACTTT. Translation gives CASAELQGPLHF.

For the CDR3, the DNA is TGTGCCAGTAGGAGATCGGGGACGCCCGGCTACACCTTC. Translation: CASRRSGTPGYTF. The chain has TRBV19 and TRBJ1-2, with D possibly matching TRBD1 (5 bases). Trimming removed 6 bases at V and 8 bases at J, with 16 bases between. This CDR3 region has 13 residues. Germline loops: CDR1 LNHDA, CDR2 SQIVND (reference sequence).